This T cell receptor (beta chain) was recovered during a study of response to subunit inactivated influenza vaccine. The CDR3 spans 13 residues. V lost 6 bases to trimming and J lost 0 bases; unmatched junction nucleotides: 4. Germline loops: CDR1 DFQATT, CDR2 SNEGSKA (reference sequence). MiXCR was run by TCRdb on the RT-PCR reads, yielding one entry per CDR3 protein. The sample holds about 540,000 distinct CDR3 sequences; approximately 22% are singletons and the top ten take 2.5% to 3%. This sample also belongs to another study, concerning T cells expressing NK-cell markers. Per that study: A 5'RACE template switching approach incorporating UMIs was used to make TCR beta cDNA.

This rearrangement joins TRBV20-1 to TRBJ2-7; 8 nucleotides align to TRBD2. The sequencing here drew on CD4+ T cells sorted from PBMCs, taken roughly 13 days after vaccination. The sequence came from a man aged 45 to 65 who received an inactivated influenza vaccine. CDR3 sequence (DNA): TGCAGTGCCCAGCGGGAGAGCTCCTACGAGCAGTACTTC. It translates to CSAQRESSYEQYF.